A single sample gave rise to the 5 T cell receptor beta chains below, sequenced in a study of blood T cell repertoires in COVID-19. The data were produced by immunoSEQ multiplex PCR, yet TCRdb's version contains in-frame clones alone and is incomplete. The sample lists 120,000 to 150,000 clones; roughly 89% were seen once. Sequencing was performed on peripheral blood. Receptor source: a woman aged 50 to 65 with acute or convalescent COVID-19.

The rearrangement uses TRBV7-7 and TRBJ2-2; D possibly corresponds to TRBD2 (6 bases). CDR3 length: 15 residues. The germline V and J ends were trimmed by 4 bases and 4 bases, with 13 bases remaining between them. The germline V gene has CDR1 SSHAT and CDR2 FNYEAQ (reference sequence). The CDR3 loop is CASSSSGLLTGELFF. The CDR3 DNA reads TGTGCCAGCAGCTCCTCGGGACTCCTCACCGGGGAGCTGTTTTTT.

This clone was detected only once. This rearrangement joins TRBV3-1 (or the pseudogene TRBV3-2) to TRBJ2-3; 10 bases match TRBD1. The germline V gene has CDR1 LGHDT and CDR2 YNNKEL (reference sequence). This CDR3 region has 15 residues. J was trimmed by 7 bases and V by 5 bases; bases with no gene match: 9. The CDR3 DNA sequence: TGTGCCAGCAGCGCCGGGACAGGGGAACTTCATACGCAGTATTTT. Translated, it gives CASSAGTGELHTQYF.

This clone has just one count. This rearrangement joins TRBV9 to TRBJ1-6; D may be TRBD1 (5 bases). The CDR3 extends over 13 amino acids. V was trimmed by 3 bases and J by 10 bases, leaving 11 bases between them. Germline values: CDR1 SGDLS, CDR2 YYNGEE. This CDR3 is CASSGGTGSPLHF. The CDR3, as DNA: TGTGCCAGCAGCGGGGGAACAGGATCACCCCTCCACTTT.

The rearrangement links TRBV6-6 to TRBJ2-1; 8 nucleotides match TRBD2. J lost 7 bases, V lost 2 bases, and 10 bases had no gene match. The CDR3 is made up of 16 amino acids. From germline, CDR1 is MNHNY and CDR2 SVGAGI (reference sequence). CDR3 region: CASSYEGGRPKNEQFF. The CDR3, as DNA: TGTGCCAGCAGTTACGAGGGCGGGAGGCCTAAGAATGAGCAGTTCTTC.

The chain joins TRBV29-1 to TRBJ2-3, with a tentative D call TRBD2 (5 bases). V was clipped by 4 bases and J by 0 bases, with 20 bases between them. CDR3 length: 17 residues. Germline CDR1 and CDR2: SQVTM and ANQGSEA. The CDR3 loop is CSVVWRMPVVSTDTQYF. The CDR3 nucleotides read TGCAGCGTTGTGTGGAGGATGCCCGTGGTGAGCACAGATACGCAGTATTTT.